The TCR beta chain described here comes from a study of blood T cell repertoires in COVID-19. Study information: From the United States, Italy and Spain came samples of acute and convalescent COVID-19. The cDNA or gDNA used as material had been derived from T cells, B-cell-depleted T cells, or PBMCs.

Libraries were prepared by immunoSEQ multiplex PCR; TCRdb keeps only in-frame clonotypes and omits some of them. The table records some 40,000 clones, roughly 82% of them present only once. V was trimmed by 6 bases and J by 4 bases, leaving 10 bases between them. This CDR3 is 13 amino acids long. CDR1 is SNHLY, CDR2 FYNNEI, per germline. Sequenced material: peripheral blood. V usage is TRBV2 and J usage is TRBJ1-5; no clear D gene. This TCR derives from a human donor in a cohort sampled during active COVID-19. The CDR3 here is CASRVTGNQPQHF. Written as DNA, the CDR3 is TGTGCCAGCAGGGTAACGGGGAATCAGCCCCAGCATTTT.